These 18 T cell receptor beta chains were sequenced from one sample in a study of Ad26.COV2.S vaccination and SARS-CoV-2 variants. TCRdb's copy holds only in-frame clones and misses some; the assay was immunoSEQ multiplex PCR. The profile covers about 350,000 clones, with less than 90% appearing a single time and about 10% taken by the ten largest. Specified treatment: 15 to 20 received Ad26.COV2.S at low or high dose, single or two shots; roughly five received placebo; per-sample allocation not given. Vaccine and placebo recipients were sampled on day 63 after the first injection. The sequencing used peripheral blood, collected in a trial of Ad26.COV2.S vaccine versus placebo. These receptors were obtained from a person aged 18 to 59 who received the Ad26.COV2.S COVID-19 vaccine or a placebo.

V is TRBV11-1 and J is TRBJ2-7, with TRBD1 matching 10 bases. The CDR3 runs to 16 residues. CDR1 is SGHAT, CDR2 FQDESV, per germline (reference sequence). The J segment lost 7 bases and the V segment lost 4 bases, leaving 13 bases of the junction unmatched. CDR3 nucleotide sequence: TGTGCCAGCAGCTCCAGGACCGGGACAGGGGTAAAAGAGCAGTACTTC. It translates to CASSSRTGTGVKEQYF.

The CDR3 is CASSLVGTGGHEKLFF. The CDR3 DNA reads TGTGCCAGCAGCTTAGTTGGGACAGGGGGGCACGAAAAACTGTTTTTT. The chain employs TRBV11-2 and TRBJ1-4; 11 bases are shared with TRBD1. This CDR3 contains 16 residues. V trimming: 1 base; J trimming: 8 bases; junction bases outside the gene matches: 6. CDR1 and CDR2 (germline): SGHAT, FQNNGV.

The rearrangement links TRBV7-2 to TRBJ1-3; D is uncertain. The V end lost 1 base, the J end lost 2 bases, and 6 bases lay between the germline ends. The germline CDR1 and CDR2 sequences are SGHTA and FQGNSA. This CDR3 contains 14 residues. The chain's CDR3 is CASSLEAPGNTIYF. CDR3 DNA: TGTGCCAGCAGCTTAGAAGCTCCTGGAAACACCATATATTTT.

This chain uses TRBV6-5 with TRBJ1-3; maybe TRBD1 (6 bases). The V end was cut by 10 bases, the J end by 2 bases, with 15 bases between. This CDR3 contains 14 residues. Germline V gene data show CDR1 as MNHEY and CDR2 as SVGAGI. CDR3 region: CATRQAEAGNTIYF. The CDR3 region has the DNA TGTGCCACACGACAGGCTGAAGCTGGAAACACCATATATTTT.

V and J are TRBV10-3 and TRBJ1-4; unclear D gene. The germline V gene has CDR1 ENHRY and CDR2 SYGVKD. CDR3 length: 15 amino acids. V was clipped by 3 bases and J by 8 bases, with 16 bases between them. The CDR3 reads CAISDPYKAKEKLFF. In DNA, the CDR3 is TGTGCCATCAGTGACCCTTACAAGGCGAAGGAAAAACTGTTTTTT.

This chain uses TRBV4-1 with TRBJ2-3; tentative D call: TRBD1 (6 bases). V was shortened by 1 base and J by 2 bases, with 19 bases between the two germline ends. CDR3 length: 18 residues. Per the germline V gene, CDR1 is MGHRA and CDR2 is YSYEKL. CDR3 DNA sequence: TGCGCCAGCAGCCAAGGCCTCGCAGGGGTCTTCTCCACAGATACGCAGTATTTT. Amino acids: CASSQGLAGVFSTDTQYF.

This clone was recorded a few times. This sequence joins TRBV29-1 and TRBJ1-2, with TRBD1 as a possible D gene (5 bases). This CDR3 contains 15 residues. Germline V gene lookup returns CDR1 SQVTM and CDR2 ANQGSEA. Deletions cut 0 bases from V and 2 bases from J, with 13 bases between. This CDR3 is CSVEDLWDGNYGYTF. CDR3 DNA: TGCAGCGTTGAAGATCTTTGGGACGGGAACTATGGCTACACCTTC.

The chain uses TRBV9 and TRBJ2-3, with 8 bases fitting TRBD2. The CDR3 sequence is 16 residues long. CDR1 is SGDLS, CDR2 YYNGEE, per germline. V shed 4 bases and J 3 bases; nucleotides not matched to a gene: 10. For the CDR3, the DNA is TGTGCCAGCAGCCTTAGTCCGGCTAGCGGGACAGATACGCAGTATTTT. Protein: CASSLSPASGTDTQYF. The whole variable domain, remainder taken from reference TRBV9 and TRBJ2-3, is DSGVTQTPKHLITATGQRVTLRCSPRSGDLSVYWYQQSLDQGLQFLIQYYNGEERAKGNILERFSAQQFPDLHSELNLSSLELGDSALYFCASSLSPASGTDTQYFGPGTRLTVL.

The chain is built from TRBV10-1 and TRBJ2-7; the D call may be TRBD1 or TRBD2 (5 bases each). The CDR3 spans 16 residues. V was shortened by 2 bases and J by 0 bases, with 14 bases between the two germline ends. CDR1 and CDR2 (germline): WNHNN, SYGVQD (reference sequence). The CDR3 DNA sequence: TGCGCCAGCAGTGAGGAGGCCGGGGCCTCCTCCTACGAGCAGTACTTC. Translated: CASSEEAGASSYEQYF.

V and J are TRBV30 and TRBJ1-2; possibly TRBD1 for D (5 bases). The V and J ends lost 4 bases and 3 bases respectively, with 12 bases between them. The CDR3 is 13 residues long. Germline V gene data show CDR1 as GTSNPN and CDR2 as SVGIG (reference sequence). The CDR3 reads CAWNLGVDYGYTF. CDR3 sequence (DNA): TGTGCCTGGAATTTAGGGGTGGACTATGGCTACACCTTC.

The V gene is TRBV19, the J gene TRBJ1-5, with D tentatively TRBD1 (6 bases). CDR1 is LNHDA and CDR2 is SQIVND in the germline V gene (reference sequence). This CDR3 has 13 amino acids. V dropped 5 bases and J dropped 3 bases, with 8 bases sitting between them. Here the CDR3 reads CASSGQHNQPQHF. CDR3 DNA sequence: TGTGCCAGTAGTGGACAGCACAATCAGCCCCAGCATTTT.

This clone was counted a single time. Other DNA sequences in the sample encode the same CDR3. The V call is TRBV5-1, the J call TRBJ2-5, with TRBD1 as a possible D gene (5 bases). The CDR3 contains 14 residues. In germline, CDR1 is SGHRS, CDR2 YFSETQ. Trimming removed 0 bases at V and 2 bases at J, with 8 bases between. As DNA, the CDR3 is TGCGCCAGCAGCTTGGGGGGCAATCAAGAGACCCAGTACTTC. It specifies CASSLGGNQETQYF.

The genes are TRBV4-3 and TRBJ2-7, with 9 nucleotides matching TRBD2. Per germline, CDR1 LGHNA and CDR2 YSLEER. Germline trimming cut 4 bases from V and 6 bases from J; bases unmatched to any gene: 7. This CDR3 has 14 amino acids. The CDR3 nucleotides are TGCGCCAGCAGCCGGCGGGAGGGCCTTGGCGAGCAGTACTTC. Translated, it gives CASSRREGLGEQYF.

This chain uses TRBV11-3 with TRBJ2-1; TRBD1 agrees at 9 bases. Trimming removed 5 bases from V and 3 bases from J; junction bases left unmatched: 5. This CDR3 contains 15 residues. Germline V gene data show CDR1 as SGHNT and CDR2 as YENEEA. This chain's CDR3 is CASSPRGQGYNEQFF. DNA for the CDR3: TGTGCCAGCAGCCCCAGGGGACAGGGCTACAATGAGCAGTTCTTC.

The chain couples TRBV2 to TRBJ2-7; D gene uncertain. The CDR3 has 13 residues. Trimming took 6 bases from V and 1 from J, leaving 10 bases between them. Germline CDR1 reads SNHLY; CDR2 reads FYNNEI. The CDR3 protein is CASRKDGSYEQYF. The DNA for the CDR3 is TGTGCCAGCAGGAAGGACGGGTCCTACGAGCAGTACTTC.

The V call is TRBV2, the J call TRBJ1-6; D ambiguous. The CDR3 contains 19 residues. Looked up from germline, CDR1 is SNHLY and CDR2 is FYNNEI. V lost 8 bases and J lost 8, with 31 bases in between. In DNA, the CDR3 is TGTGCCAGCGCCTTAGGGTCCGAAGGGAGTCTTCTTACGTATTCACCCCTCCACTTT. Residues: CASALGSEGSLLTYSPLHF.

The chain has TRBV28 and TRBJ2-3; no clear D. Germline assignment: CDR1 MDHEN and CDR2 SYDVKM. Deletions cut 5 bases from V and 0 bases from J, with 15 bases between. The CDR3 has 16 residues. DNA for the CDR3: TGTGCCAGCAGTCCCCCGGCCGGGCTTAGCACAGATACGCAGTATTTT. It yields the protein CASSPPAGLSTDTQYF.

The gene calls are TRBV6-6 and TRBJ1-5; 8 bases fit TRBD1. Per the germline V gene, CDR1 is MNHNY and CDR2 is SVGAGI (reference sequence). Trimming removed 11 bases from V and 7 bases from J; junction bases left unmatched: 7. The CDR3 contains 12 residues. DNA for the CDR3: TGTGCCCTCTCAACAGGGGGACAGCCCCAGCATTTT. Its translation: CALSTGGQPQHF.